Each of the 4 T cell receptor beta chains below was sequenced from the same sample in a study of blood T cell repertoires in COVID-19 (dated by TCRdb to the early 2020s). The method was the immunoSEQ multiplex PCR assay. The clones in this table, taken by TCRdb from immuneACCESS, are in-frame only. Not every clone is retained; where verified, under half of the shortfall comes from an unresolved V gene, and the cause of the rest is unknown. The sample yields 100,000 to 150,000 clones; 78% were counted once. 2.3% of the sample is in the top ten clones. Sequencing was carried out using peripheral blood. The receptors were gathered from a man aged 65 to 85 with acute or convalescent COVID-19.

The gene calls are TRBV19 and TRBJ1-4; 9 positions match TRBD1. The length of the CDR3 is 15 residues. Germline-derived CDR1 and CDR2 are LNHDA and SQIVND (reference sequence). V lost 5 bases to trimming and J lost 6 bases; unmatched junction nucleotides: 7. The CDR3 protein is CASSSGTGWDEKLFF. The CDR3 DNA follows: TGTGCCAGTAGTTCGGGGACAGGGTGGGATGAAAAACTGTTTTTT.

This clone was seen only once. The chain couples TRBV7-2 to TRBJ1-5; TRBD1 might be the D (5 bases). Germline V gene data show CDR1 as SGHTA and CDR2 as FQGNSA. The V end lost 3 bases, the J end lost 11 bases, and 17 bases lay between the germline ends. The CDR3 is 14 amino acids. Written as DNA, the CDR3 is TGTGCCAGCAGCTTTGGAACTGTGGGGGGGTCCCAGCATTTT. This encodes CASSFGTVGGSQHF.

The genes are TRBV5-1 and TRBJ2-1; 7 positions match TRBD2. V lost 2 bases to trimming and J lost 9 bases; unmatched junction nucleotides: 8. There are 14 residues in the CDR3. Per the germline V gene, CDR1 is SGHRS and CDR2 is YFSETQ. In DNA form, the CDR3 reads TGCGCCAGCAGCTTAATTAGGGGAGGGCGTGAGCAGTTCTTC. It translates to CASSLIRGGREQFF.

This rearrangement joins TRBV29-1 to TRBJ1-2, with 8 bases identical to TRBD1. The CDR3 runs 13 residues. V lost 3 bases and J lost 4; bases outside the gene matches: 4. Per the germline V gene, CDR1 is SQVTM and CDR2 is ANQGSEA. The CDR3: CSVDRGRSYGYTF. In nucleotides, the CDR3 is TGCAGCGTTGACAGGGGGCGTAGCTATGGCTACACCTTC.